This passage covers 21 T cell receptor beta chains from one sample sequenced in a study of T cell changes during pregnancy in multiple sclerosis. TCRdb's table, derived via immunoSEQ multiplex PCR, lists solely in-frame clones and lacks some. In the table there are approximately 40,000 clones, less than 90% of which are singletons. Material: CD4+ T cells from peripheral blood mononuclear cells, obtained in the second trimester of pregnancy. Every receptor here comes from a female donor with multiple sclerosis, enrolled in a pregnancy study.

This clone was detected a few times. J is TRBJ1-5 and V is TRBV7-6; D gene ambiguous. This CDR3 has 13 amino acids. The V gene's germline CDR1 is SGHVS and CDR2 FNYEAQ. V shed 0 bases and J shed 7 bases, with 7 bases lying between them. The CDR3 DNA is TGTGCCAGCAGCTTAGCGCTGAGCCAGCCCCAGCATTTT. Protein product: CASSLALSQPQHF.

This chain joins TRBV27 and TRBJ1-5; D is unclear. The CDR3 covers 14 residues. The germline V gene has CDR1 MNHEY and CDR2 SMNVEV (reference sequence). Trimming stripped 2 bases from V and 3 bases from J, with 8 bases between. The CDR3 protein is CASSLNSFNQPQHF. In DNA form, the CDR3 reads TGTGCCAGCAGTTTAAACAGTTTCAATCAGCCCCAGCATTTT.

This clone is a singleton in its sample. The chain is built from TRBV7-8 and TRBJ1-1; D remains ambiguous. The CDR3 consists of 12 residues. Between the trimmed V and J ends, which lost 5 bases and 10 bases, there was a span of 14 bases. The germline V gene encodes CDR1 SGHVS and CDR2 FQNEAQ. CDR3 region: CASSGSHGGAFF. CDR3 coding DNA: TGTGCCAGCAGCGGGAGTCACGGAGGAGCTTTCTTT.

The V call is TRBV6-6, the J call TRBJ2-7; 8 bases align to TRBD1. Unmatched junction bases numbered 3, after V lost 5 bases and J lost 3 bases. The CDR3 contains 13 residues. Germline CDR1 is MNHNY and CDR2 is SVGAGI (reference sequence). In DNA form, the CDR3 reads TGTGCCAGCAGTCGACAGGGGCACTACGAGCAGTACTTC. This gives the protein CASSRQGHYEQYF.

This clone was observed once. V is TRBV28 and J is TRBJ1-4; D is unclear. CDR1 and CDR2 (germline): MDHEN, SYDVKM. The V end lost 7 bases, the J end lost 8 bases, and 11 bases lay between the germline ends. CDR3 length: 12 residues. CDR3 sequence reads: CASNERAEKLFF. The CDR3 nucleotides are TGTGCCAGCAACGAGAGGGCAGAAAAACTGTTTTTT.

CDR3 coding DNA: TGTGCCAGCAGCTACCAATCCGGGGACACTGAAGCTTTCTTT. This sequence encodes CASSYQSGDTEAFF. The chain employs TRBV7-2 and TRBJ1-1; no clear D. CDR1 and CDR2 from the germline V gene are SGHTA and FQGNSA. The CDR3 contains 14 residues. The V end was cut by 4 bases, the J end by 3 bases, with 12 bases between.

The chain uses TRBV6-1 and TRBJ2-3, with D tentatively TRBD1 (5 bases). Trimming removed 8 bases from V and 2 bases from J, with 11 bases in between. The CDR3 loop spans 13 amino acids. Germline V lookup: CDR1 MNHNS, CDR2 SASEGT. CDR3 in amino acids: CASAGHPTDTQYF. The CDR3 nucleotides read TGTGCCAGCGCCGGACACCCCACAGATACGCAGTATTTT.

A few counts support this clone. The CDR3 loop reads CASSPIAGVRLFF. In DNA form, the CDR3 reads TGTGCCAGCAGCCCTATAGCGGGAGTACGGCTGTTTTTT. The rearrangement links TRBV28 to TRBJ2-2; 9 positions match TRBD2. V lost 6 bases, J lost 13 bases, and 9 bases stayed unmatched. Germline-derived CDR1 and CDR2 are MDHEN and SYDVKM. CDR3 length: 13 residues.

Only one count was recorded for this clone. The chain recombines TRBV15 with TRBJ1-2, with D possibly matching TRBD1 (6 bases). Germline V gene data show CDR1 as LNHNV and CDR2 as YYDKDF (reference sequence). The CDR3 runs 15 residues. Deletions cut 0 bases from V and 4 bases from J, with 12 bases between. The CDR3 DNA is TGTGCCACCAGCAGAGATCAGGGGTATGCCTATGGCTACACCTTC. Translating gives CATSRDQGYAYGYTF.

This chain uses TRBV4-3 with TRBJ1-1; D perhaps matches TRBD1 (6 bases). This CDR3 has 15 amino acids. V was clipped by 4 bases and J by 1 base, with 13 bases between them. Germline CDR1 is LGHNA and CDR2 is YSLEER. As DNA, the CDR3 is TGCGCCAGCAGCCGAGGGGGGGGGCAGAACACTGAAGCTTTCTTT. It codes for CASSRGGGQNTEAFF.

The gene calls are TRBV5-5 and TRBJ2-3; 15 nucleotides agree with TRBD2. CDR3 size: 15 residues. The germline V gene encodes CDR1 SGHKS and CDR2 YYEKEE (reference sequence). V dropped 7 bases and J dropped 4; count of bases not matched to a gene: 4. DNA for the CDR3: TGTGCCAGCTCGGGACTAGCGGGAGGAGCAGATACGCAGTATTTT. This translates into CASSGLAGGADTQYF.

For this clone: A read error may account for a junction end that differs from germline. The CDR3 nucleotides are TGTGCTAGCAGCTTAGCGCAGGGGCTGTATGAGCAGTTCTTC. The encoded protein is CASSLAQGLYEQFF. The V gene is TRBV7-7, the J gene TRBJ2-1, with a weak D call TRBD1 (6 bases). Germline assignment: CDR1 SSHAT and CDR2 FNYEAQ (reference sequence). This CDR3 has 14 amino acids.

The chain uses TRBV7-2 and TRBJ1-1, with 9 positions matching TRBD1. Germline V gene lookup returns CDR1 SGHTA and CDR2 FQGNSA. V was clipped by 6 bases and J by 1 base; unmatched bases: 6. The CDR3 is made up of 15 amino acids. The CDR3 loop reads CASRSGTGRNTEAFF. CDR3 in DNA: TGTGCCAGCAGATCCGGGACAGGGAGGAACACTGAAGCTTTCTTT.

V is TRBV5-1 and J is TRBJ2-4, with D maybe TRBD1 (6 bases). The CDR3 covers 16 residues. The V and J ends lost 2 bases and 8 bases respectively, with 20 bases between them. Germline V gives CDR1 SGHRS, CDR2 YFSETQ. This CDR3 is CASSFGQLAVRDIQYF. CDR3 in DNA: TGCGCCAGCAGCTTCGGACAGCTAGCTGTAAGGGACATTCAGTACTTC.

A single count supports this clone. The chain's CDR3 is CASSRASGIADTQYF. CDR3 DNA: TGTGCCAGTAGTAGGGCTAGCGGGATAGCAGATACGCAGTATTTT. This chain connects TRBV19 to TRBJ2-3; 9 bases align to TRBD2. With 4 bases clipped from V and 4 bases from J, the junction kept 6 bases outside the gene matches. From germline, CDR1 is LNHDA and CDR2 SQIVND (reference sequence). The length of the CDR3 is 15 residues.

The V gene is TRBV10-3, the J gene TRBJ2-7; TRBD1 is a possible D gene (5 bases). Germline V gene sequence: CDR1 ENHRY, CDR2 SYGVKD. V was clipped by 8 bases and J by 3 bases, with 14 bases between them. CDR3 length equals 13 residues. The DNA of the CDR3 is TGTGCCATCGGTGGCAGGGCCCTCTACGAGCAGTACTTC. Protein product: CAIGGRALYEQYF.

This chain joins TRBV7-2 and TRBJ2-7, with D unresolved. V lost 6 bases, J lost 2 bases, and 5 bases lay in between. Germline values: CDR1 SGHTA, CDR2 FQGNSA. CDR3 length: 11 amino acids. This CDR3 is CASSNTYEQYF. The CDR3 region has the DNA TGTGCCAGCAGTAATACCTACGAGCAGTACTTC.

This chain links TRBV9 with TRBJ2-5; 12 positions match TRBD2. V was pared by 4 bases and J by 2 bases, with 9 bases of the junction left unmatched. The CDR3 runs 17 residues. Germline CDR1 reads SGDLS; CDR2 reads YYNGEE. CDR3 protein: CASSTGLAGKGQETQYF. The CDR3 DNA reads as TGTGCCAGCAGCACCGGACTAGCGGGGAAGGGGCAAGAGACCCAGTACTTC.

This clone occurred once. Additional DNA sequences in this sample encode the identical CDR3. The V call is TRBV5-1, the J call TRBJ2-1; D unresolved. This CDR3 has 14 amino acids. Trimming removed 0 bases from V and 6 bases from J, with 10 bases in between. CDR1 SGHRS and CDR2 YFSETQ come from the germline V gene. The CDR3 bases are TGCGCCAGCAGCTTGGGAGGAGCTAGCAATGAGCAGTTCTTC. Residues: CASSLGGASNEQFF.

This rearrangement joins TRBV5-1 to TRBJ2-1; 14 positions match TRBD2. The CDR3 has 18 amino acids. V shed 2 bases and J 5 bases; nucleotides not matched to a gene: 9. CDR1 and CDR2 (germline): SGHRS, YFSETQ. CDR3 sequence: CASSLTGTSGSSHNEQFF. In nucleotides, the CDR3 is TGCGCCAGCAGCTTAACCGGGACTAGCGGGAGTTCCCACAATGAGCAGTTCTTC.

The chain carries TRBV6-6 and TRBJ1-2; D is unclear. CDR1 and CDR2 from the germline V gene are MNHNY and SVGAGI (reference sequence). CDR3 length: 16 residues. Between the trimmed V and J ends, which lost 0 bases and 0 bases, there was a span of 11 bases. CDR3 nucleotide sequence: TGTGCCAGCAGTTACTCGTCCAGGCAAGCTAACTATGGCTACACCTTC. Protein sequence: CASSYSSRQANYGYTF.